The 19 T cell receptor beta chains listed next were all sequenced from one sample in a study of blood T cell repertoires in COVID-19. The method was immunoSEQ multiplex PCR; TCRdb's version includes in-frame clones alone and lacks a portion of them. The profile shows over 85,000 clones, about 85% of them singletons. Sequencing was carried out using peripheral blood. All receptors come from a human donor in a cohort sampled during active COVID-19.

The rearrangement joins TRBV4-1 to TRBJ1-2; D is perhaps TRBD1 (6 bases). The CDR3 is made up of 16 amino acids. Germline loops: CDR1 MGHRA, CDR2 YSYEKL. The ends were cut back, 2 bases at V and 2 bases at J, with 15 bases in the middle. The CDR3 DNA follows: TGCGCCAGCAGCCAACCAGGACAGCTTCGGAACTATGGCTACACCTTC. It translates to CASSQPGQLRNYGYTF.

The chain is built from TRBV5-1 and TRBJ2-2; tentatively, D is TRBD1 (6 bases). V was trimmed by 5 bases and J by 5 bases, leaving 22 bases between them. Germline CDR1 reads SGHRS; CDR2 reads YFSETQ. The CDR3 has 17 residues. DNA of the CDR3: TGCGCCAGCAGGGATGGATTAGGGACAATACGGACCGGGGAGCTGTTTTTT. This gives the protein CASRDGLGTIRTGELFF. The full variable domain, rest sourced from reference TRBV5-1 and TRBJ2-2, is KAGVTQTPRYLIKTRGQQVTLSCSPISGHRSVSWYQQTPGQGLQFLFEYFSETQRNKGNFPGRFSGRQFSNSRSEMNVSTLELGDSALYLCASRDGLGTIRTGELFFGEGSRLTVL.

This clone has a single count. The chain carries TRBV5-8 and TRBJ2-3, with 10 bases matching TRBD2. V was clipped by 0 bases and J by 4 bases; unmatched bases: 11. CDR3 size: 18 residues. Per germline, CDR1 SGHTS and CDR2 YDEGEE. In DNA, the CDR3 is TGTGCCAGCAGCTTGGAAAGGCTAGCGGGAGTTTTGCCAGATACGCAGTATTTT. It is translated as CASSLERLAGVLPDTQYF.

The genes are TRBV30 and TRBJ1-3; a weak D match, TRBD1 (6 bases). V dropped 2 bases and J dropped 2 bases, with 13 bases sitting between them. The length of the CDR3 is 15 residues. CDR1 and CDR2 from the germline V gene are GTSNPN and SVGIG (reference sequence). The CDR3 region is CAWSTAGAAGNTIYF. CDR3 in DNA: TGTGCCTGGAGTACCGCGGGGGCAGCTGGAAACACCATATATTTT.

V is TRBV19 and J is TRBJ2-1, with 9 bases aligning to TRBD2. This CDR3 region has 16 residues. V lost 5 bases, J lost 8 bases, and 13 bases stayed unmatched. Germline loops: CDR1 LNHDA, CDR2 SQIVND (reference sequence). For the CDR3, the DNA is TGTGCCAGTAGTCCCCGGCCAGCGGGGGGACGCTATGAGCAGTTCTTC. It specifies CASSPRPAGGRYEQFF. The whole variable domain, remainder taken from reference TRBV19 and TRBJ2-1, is DGGITQSPKYLFRKEGQNVTLSCEQNLNHDAMYWYRQDPGQGLRLIYYSQIVNDFQKGDIAEGYSVSREKKESFPLTVTSAQKNPTAFYLCASSPRPAGGRYEQFFGPGTRLTVL.

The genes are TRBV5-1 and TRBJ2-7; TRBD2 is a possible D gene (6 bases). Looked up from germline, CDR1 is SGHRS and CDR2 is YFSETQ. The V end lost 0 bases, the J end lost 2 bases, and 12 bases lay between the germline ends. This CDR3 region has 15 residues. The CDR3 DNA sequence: TGCGCCAGCAGCTTGGTCGCGGGGACGACCTACGAGCAGTACTTC. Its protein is CASSLVAGTTYEQYF. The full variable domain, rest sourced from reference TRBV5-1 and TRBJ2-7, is KAGVTQTPRYLIKTRGQQVTLSCSPISGHRSVSWYQQTPGQGLQFLFEYFSETQRNKGNFPGRFSGRQFSNSRSEMNVSTLELGDSALYLCASSLVAGTTYEQYFGPGTRLTVT.

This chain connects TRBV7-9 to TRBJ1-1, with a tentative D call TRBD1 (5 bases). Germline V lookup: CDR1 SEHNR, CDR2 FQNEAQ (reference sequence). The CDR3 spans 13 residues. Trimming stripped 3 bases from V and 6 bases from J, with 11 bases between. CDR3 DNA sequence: TGTGCCAGCAGCTTCAGGGATGGGGCTGAAGCTTTCTTT. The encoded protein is CASSFRDGAEAFF.

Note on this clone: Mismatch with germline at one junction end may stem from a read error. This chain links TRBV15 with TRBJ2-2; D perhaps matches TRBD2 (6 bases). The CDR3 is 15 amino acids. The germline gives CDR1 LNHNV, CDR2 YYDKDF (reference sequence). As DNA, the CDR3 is TGTGCCACGAAACGAGACCTAGCGAAAACCGGGGAGCTGTTTTTT. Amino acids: CATKRDLAKTGELFF.

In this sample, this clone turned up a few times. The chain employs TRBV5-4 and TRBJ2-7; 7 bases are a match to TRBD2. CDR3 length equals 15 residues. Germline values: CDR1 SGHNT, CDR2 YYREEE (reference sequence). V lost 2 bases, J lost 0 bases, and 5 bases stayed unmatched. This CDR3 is CASSFGGTSSYEQYF. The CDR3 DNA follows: TGTGCCAGCAGCTTCGGGGGGACCAGCTCCTACGAGCAGTACTTC.

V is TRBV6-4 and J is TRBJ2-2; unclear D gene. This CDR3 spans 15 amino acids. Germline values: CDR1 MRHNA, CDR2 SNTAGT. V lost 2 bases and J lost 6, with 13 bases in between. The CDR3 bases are TGTGCCAGCAGTGACGCCGTTAGCCGCCCCGGGGAGCTGTTTTTT. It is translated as CASSDAVSRPGELFF.

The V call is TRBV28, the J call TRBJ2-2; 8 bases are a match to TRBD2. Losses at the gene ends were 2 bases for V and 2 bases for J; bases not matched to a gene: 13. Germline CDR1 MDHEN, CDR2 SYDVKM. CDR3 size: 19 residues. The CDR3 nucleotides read TGTGCCAGCAGTTTAAAACTAGCGGTAGGGGGGCTAAACACCGGGGAGCTGTTTTTT. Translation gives CASSLKLAVGGLNTGELFF.

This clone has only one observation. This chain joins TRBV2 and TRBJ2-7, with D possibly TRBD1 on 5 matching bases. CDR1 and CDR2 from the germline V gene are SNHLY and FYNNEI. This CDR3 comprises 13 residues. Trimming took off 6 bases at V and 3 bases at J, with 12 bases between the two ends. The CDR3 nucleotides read TGTGCCAGCAGCGCCTTCGACAGCTACGAGCAGTACTTC. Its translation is CASSAFDSYEQYF.

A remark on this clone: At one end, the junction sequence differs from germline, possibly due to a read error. This CDR3 is CANSPDRGAGYTF. DNA of the CDR3: TGTGCCAACAGCCCCGACAGGGGTGCTGGCTACACCTTC. The chain is built from TRBV5-5 and TRBJ1-2, with 8 positions matching TRBD1. CDR3 length: 13 amino acids. From germline, CDR1 is SGHKS and CDR2 YYEKEE (reference sequence).

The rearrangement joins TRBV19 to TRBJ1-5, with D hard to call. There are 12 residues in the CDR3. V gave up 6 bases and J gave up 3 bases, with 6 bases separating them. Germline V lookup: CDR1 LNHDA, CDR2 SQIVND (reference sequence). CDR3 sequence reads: CASSSFNQPQHF. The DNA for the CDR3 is TGTGCCAGTAGCTCCTTCAATCAGCCCCAGCATTTT. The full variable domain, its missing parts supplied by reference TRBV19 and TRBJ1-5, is DGGITQSPKYLFRKEGQNVTLSCEQNLNHDAMYWYRQDPGQGLRLIYYSQIVNDFQKGDIAEGYSVSREKKESFPLTVTSAQKNPTAFYLCASSSFNQPQHFGDGTRLSIL.

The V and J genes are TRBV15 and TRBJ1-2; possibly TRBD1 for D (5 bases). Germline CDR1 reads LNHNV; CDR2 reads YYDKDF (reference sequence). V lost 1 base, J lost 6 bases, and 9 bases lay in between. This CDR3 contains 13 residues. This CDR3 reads CATSRARGDGYTF. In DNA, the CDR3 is TGTGCCACCAGCAGAGCTAGGGGTGATGGCTACACCTTC.

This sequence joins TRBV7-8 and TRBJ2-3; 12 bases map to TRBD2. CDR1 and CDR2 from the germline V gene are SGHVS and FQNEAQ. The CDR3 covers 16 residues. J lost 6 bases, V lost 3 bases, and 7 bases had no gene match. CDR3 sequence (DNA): TGTGCCAGCAGCTTTACTAGCGGGAGGCCCGCGGATACGCAGTATTTT. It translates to CASSFTSGRPADTQYF.

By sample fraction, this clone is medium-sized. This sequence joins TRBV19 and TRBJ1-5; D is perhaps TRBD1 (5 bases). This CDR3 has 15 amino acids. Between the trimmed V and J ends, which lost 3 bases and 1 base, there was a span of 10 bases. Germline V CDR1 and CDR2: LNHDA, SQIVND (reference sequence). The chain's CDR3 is CASSIGGVSNQPQHF. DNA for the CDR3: TGTGCCAGTAGTATCGGAGGGGTCAGCAATCAGCCCCAGCATTTT.

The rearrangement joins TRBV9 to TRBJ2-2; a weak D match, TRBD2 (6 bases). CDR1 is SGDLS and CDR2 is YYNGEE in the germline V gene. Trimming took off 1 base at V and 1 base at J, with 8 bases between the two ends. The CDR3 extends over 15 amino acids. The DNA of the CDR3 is TGTGCCAGCAGCGTAACTAGCCAGAACACCGGGGAGCTGTTTTTT. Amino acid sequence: CASSVTSQNTGELFF. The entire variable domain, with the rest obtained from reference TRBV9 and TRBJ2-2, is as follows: DSGVTQTPKHLITATGQRVTLRCSPRSGDLSVYWYQQSLDQGLQFLIQYYNGEERAKGNILERFSAQQFPDLHSELNLSSLELGDSALYFCASSVTSQNTGELFFGEGSRLTVL.

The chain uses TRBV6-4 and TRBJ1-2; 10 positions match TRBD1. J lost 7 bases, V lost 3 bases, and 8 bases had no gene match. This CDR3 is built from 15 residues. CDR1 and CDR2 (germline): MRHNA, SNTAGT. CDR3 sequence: CASSDGGTGVGGYTF. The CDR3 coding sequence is TGTGCCAGCAGTGATGGGGGGACAGGGGTTGGTGGCTACACCTTC.